Listed below are T cell receptor beta chains from one sample, sequenced in a study of blood T cell repertoires in COVID-19. Libraries were prepared by immunoSEQ multiplex PCR; TCRdb keeps only in-frame clonotypes and omits some of them. The table includes some 300,000 clones, around 90% detected once. Source material: peripheral blood. The receptors originated from a man in his 70s with acute or convalescent COVID-19. CDR3s include the opening cysteine and the closing phenylalanine or tryptophan. D genes are given only for firm matches.

j_call v_call d_call cdr3_aa
TRBJ2-1 TRBV4-1 TRBD2 CASSPTGGAIIEQFF
TRBJ1-5 TRBV19 TRBD1 CASSTEGQYHQPQHF
TRBJ2-1 TRBV28 TRBD2 CASSLTSGVEQFF
TRBJ2-2 TRBV7-9 - CASSTQGTNTGELFF
TRBJ2-7 TRBV6-5 - CASSYSMAGSYEQYF
TRBJ2-7 TRBV5-1 - CASSTPTDSYEQYF
TRBJ1-5 TRBV28 TRBD1 CASSLAQGVQPQHF
TRBJ2-7 TRBV11-2 - CASSLNGYEQYF
TRBJ1-1 TRBV5-6 TRBD1 CASSGYRDSLDPEAFF
TRBJ1-6 TRBV3-1/TRBV3-2 - CASRQTGPNSPLHF
TRBJ1-5 TRBV10-2 TRBD1 CASGFGTAYSNQPQHF
TRBJ1-2 TRBV3-1/TRBV3-2 - CASGQIGWWSYGYTF